This is a list of T cell receptor beta chains from one sample in a study of T cells in Graves' hyperthyroidism and ophthalmopathy. TCRdb re-analysed the multiplex PCR reads in MiXCR, keeping a single row per CDR3 protein. The data show some 510,000 distinct CDR3 sequences, with less than 25% seen just once and around 27% held by the top ten. Sequenced material: blood. These receptor sequences come from a man between 18 and 29 years old with Graves' hyperthyroidism. Both conserved end residues are part of each CDR3.

J gene	V gene	CDR3 protein
TRBJ1-2	TRBV6-1	CASRNRGGYGYTF
TRBJ1-6	TRBV7-8	CASSLDRAYNSPLHF
TRBJ1-5	TRBV15	CATSLGSDQPQHF
TRBJ2-7	TRBV12-3/TRBV12-4	CASSLVPAHSLYPEQYF
TRBJ2-2	TRBV6-5	CASLFGELFF
TRBJ2-7	TRBV12-5	CASATRQGLNEQYF
TRBJ2-7	TRBV12-3/TRBV12-4	CASSRTSNYEQYF
TRBJ1-2	TRBV6-1	CASSPRRDPGGYTF
TRBJ1-1	TRBV28	CASSRDRGSTEAFF
TRBJ1-1	TRBV7-2	CASNRGWGSEAFF
TRBJ1-2	TRBV6-1	CASSALTGGVNYGYTF
TRBJ2-7	TRBV6-2/TRBV6-3	CASSYPYGYEQYF
TRBJ2-5	TRBV6-1	CAIRPGPRLETRYF
TRBJ2-5	TRBV9	CASSVGDEFYQETQYF
TRBJ1-2	TRBV7-9	CASSLGQGRANYGYTF
TRBJ2-5	TRBV27	CASSPSGRGRTQYF
TRBJ2-7	TRBV6-1	CASRAGPGDYEQYF
TRBJ1-1	TRBV6-5	CASSHSRQGEAFF
TRBJ1-1	TRBV29-1	CSVAGRGSNTEAFF
TRBJ2-1	TRBV12-3/TRBV12-4	CASSFTASGGNYNEQFF
TRBJ2-4	TRBV6-1	CASSAEVKAKNIQYF
TRBJ2-7	TRBV6-2/TRBV6-3	CASSRDTSQQYF
TRBJ1-3	TRBV6-5	CASSRDASGNTIYF
TRBJ2-7	TRBV6-1	CASSPSGATYEQYF
TRBJ1-2	TRBV6-2/TRBV6-3	CASSRQPKGGYTF
TRBJ2-5	TRBV28	CASRPIGGGAGETQYF
TRBJ1-2	TRBV15	CATSRAGRGAHSANYGYTF
TRBJ2-2	TRBV12-3/TRBV12-4	CASSPGLALAGELFF
TRBJ2-7	TRBV29-1	CSVDRAPNEQYF
TRBJ2-2	TRBV19	CASSSQGANTGELFF
TRBJ1-1	TRBV11-2	CASSPDRLGAEAFF
TRBJ1-3	TRBV6-1	CASSEATGVYTIYF
TRBJ1-5	TRBV6-1	CASIPHPKGLNQPQHF
TRBJ2-5	TRBV2	CASSERRQGGETQYF
TRBJ1-1	TRBV28	CASSLSWSWGAFF
TRBJ1-5	TRBV11-1	CASSLGGFRGNQPQHF
TRBJ2-2	TRBV20-1	CSAPTPGQGNTGELFF
TRBJ1-2	TRBV2	CASSAEPYGYTF
TRBJ2-7	TRBV5-1	CASSLGELYEQYF
TRBJ2-7	TRBV20-1	CSVAGQGAYEQYF
TRBJ2-5	TRBV29-1	CSVDGRGLQETQYF
TRBJ2-5	TRBV2	CASSEDQPGQETQYF
TRBJ1-1	TRBV19	CASSGYTEAFF
TRBJ2-3	TRBV6-2/TRBV6-3	CASSSDSEFGGTDTQYF
TRBJ1-5	TRBV6-2/TRBV6-3	CASRPGTGFYGNQPQHF
TRBJ2-2	TRBV5-1	CASSLESPNTGELFF
TRBJ2-4	TRBV12-5	CASADNLGQNIKYF
TRBJ2-3	TRBV6-1	CASSEAGGLNTQYF
TRBJ2-5	TRBV19	CATSIEHRSETQYF
TRBJ2-5	TRBV4-1	CASSYRVREGETQYF
TRBJ2-7	TRBV20-1	CSANPVVGSEQYF
TRBJ1-1	TRBV19	CAGSTTGRNTEAFF
TRBJ1-1	TRBV11-2	CASSFPLGESFF
TRBJ1-2	TRBV28	CASSPGNRYGYTF
TRBJ1-5	TRBV2	CASSKGGMSNQPQHF
TRBJ2-5	TRBV6-2/TRBV6-3	CASRTRDRHTQETQYF
TRBJ1-2	TRBV12-3/TRBV12-4	CASSQGATSGYTF